This T cell receptor beta chain was observed in a study of T cells after posttransplantation cyclophosphamide. Worth noting for this clone: What it recognizes is unknown.

Control samples came 1 year after myeloablative marrow transplants with methotrexate plus calcineurin inhibitor. Data came from immunoSEQ multiplex PCR; TCRdb stores just in-frame clones and leaves some out. The sample shows approximately 9,300 clones, roughly 90% of them seen only once. Broader study findings: Donor-recipient repertoire similarity was low at 1-2 months, rising over year one.

The TCR was taken from a male patient in his forties or fifties who received an allogeneic stem cell transplant from an unrelated donor, was CMV-positive, and had chronic GVHD only. These T cells may partly come from the graft donor. The starting material was PBMCs, obtained roughly 460 days after allogeneic stem cell transplant with calcineurin inhibitor and methotrexate.

CDR3 coding DNA: TGTGCTAGTGGTCCGGGGACAGTCTACAATGAGCAGTTCTTC. Encoded protein: CASGPGTVYNEQFF. The chain joins TRBV12-5 to TRBJ2-1, with 7 bases identical to TRBD1. This CDR3 has 14 amino acids. Trimming took 5 bases from V and 3 from J; bases not matched to a gene: 4. In germline, CDR1 is LGHNT, CDR2 FRNRAP.